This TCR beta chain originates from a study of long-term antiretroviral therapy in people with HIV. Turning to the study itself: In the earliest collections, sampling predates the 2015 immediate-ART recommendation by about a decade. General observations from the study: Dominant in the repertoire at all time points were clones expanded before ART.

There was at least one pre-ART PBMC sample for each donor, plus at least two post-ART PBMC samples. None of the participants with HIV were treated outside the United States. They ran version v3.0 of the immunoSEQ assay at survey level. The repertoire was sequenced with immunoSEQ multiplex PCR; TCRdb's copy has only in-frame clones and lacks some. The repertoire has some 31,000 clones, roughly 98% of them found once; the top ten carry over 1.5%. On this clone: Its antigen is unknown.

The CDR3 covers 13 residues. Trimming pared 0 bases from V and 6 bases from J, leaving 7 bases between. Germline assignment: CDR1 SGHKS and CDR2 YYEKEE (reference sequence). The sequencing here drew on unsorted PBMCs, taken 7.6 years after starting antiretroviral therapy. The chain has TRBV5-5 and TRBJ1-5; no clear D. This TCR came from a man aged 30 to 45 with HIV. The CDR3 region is CASSLEDRQPQHF. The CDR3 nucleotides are TGTGCCAGCAGCTTGGAGGATCGTCAGCCCCAGCATTTT.